This paragraph reports one TCR beta chain. V was pared by 2 bases and J by 0 bases, with 2 bases of the junction left unmatched. CDR1 is SGHTA, CDR2 FQGTGA, per germline. This CDR3 spans 16 amino acids. This sample was taken from a study of blood T cell repertoires in COVID-19. Authors' analysis steps: Amplification from reference gene primers served as the basis for estimated nucleated cell counts. TCRdb's copy holds only in-frame clones and misses some; the assay was immunoSEQ multiplex PCR. Clone size and the V and J calls come from that table; the DNA yielded D and trimming. The sample shows about 190,000 clones, roughly 80% of them seen only once.

This rearrangement joins TRBV7-3 to TRBJ2-2; 8 bases match TRBD2. The sequenced sample was peripheral blood. The sequence came from a man aged 60 to 75 with active or convalescent COVID-19. The CDR3 protein is CASSLEGLANTGELFF. CDR3 coding DNA: TGTGCCAGCAGCTTAGAGGGACTAGCGAACACCGGGGAGCTGTTTTTT.